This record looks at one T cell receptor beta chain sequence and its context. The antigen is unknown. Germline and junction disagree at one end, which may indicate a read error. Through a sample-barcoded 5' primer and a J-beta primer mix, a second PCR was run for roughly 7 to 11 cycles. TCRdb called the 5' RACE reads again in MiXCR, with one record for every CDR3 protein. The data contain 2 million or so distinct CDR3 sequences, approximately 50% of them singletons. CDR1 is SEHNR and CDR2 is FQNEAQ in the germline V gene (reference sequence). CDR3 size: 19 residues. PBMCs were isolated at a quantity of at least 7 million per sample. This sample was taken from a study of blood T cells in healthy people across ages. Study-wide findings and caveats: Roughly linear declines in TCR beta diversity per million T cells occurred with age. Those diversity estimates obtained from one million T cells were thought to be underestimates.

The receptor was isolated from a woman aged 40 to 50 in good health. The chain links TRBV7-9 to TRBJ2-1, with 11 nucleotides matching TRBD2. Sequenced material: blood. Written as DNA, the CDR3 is TGTGCCAGCAGCGCTCGACTGGGTAGCGGGGGGGCCGTCCACAATAAGCAGTTCTTC. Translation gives CASSARLGSGGAVHNKQFF.